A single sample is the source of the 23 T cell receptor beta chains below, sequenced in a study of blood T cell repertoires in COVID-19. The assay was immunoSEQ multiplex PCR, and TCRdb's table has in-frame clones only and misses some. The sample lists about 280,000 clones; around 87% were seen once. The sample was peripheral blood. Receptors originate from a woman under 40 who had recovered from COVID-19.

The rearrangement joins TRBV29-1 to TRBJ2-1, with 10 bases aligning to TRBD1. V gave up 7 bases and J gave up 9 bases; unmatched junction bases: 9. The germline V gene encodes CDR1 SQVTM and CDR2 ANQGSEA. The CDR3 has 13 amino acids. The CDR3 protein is CSAVGQGISEQFF. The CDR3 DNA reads TGCAGCGCAGTGGGACAGGGGATATCTGAGCAGTTCTTC.

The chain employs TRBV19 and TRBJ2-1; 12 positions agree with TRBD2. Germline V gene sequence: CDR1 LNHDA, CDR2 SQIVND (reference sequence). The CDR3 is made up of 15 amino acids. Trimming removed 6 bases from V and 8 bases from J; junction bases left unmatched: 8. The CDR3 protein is CASSPTSGSMDEQFF. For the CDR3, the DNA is TGTGCCAGTAGCCCGACTAGCGGGAGTATGGATGAGCAGTTCTTC. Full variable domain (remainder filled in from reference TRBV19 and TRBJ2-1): DGGITQSPKYLFRKEGQNVTLSCEQNLNHDAMYWYRQDPGQGLRLIYYSQIVNDFQKGDIAEGYSVSREKKESFPLTVTSAQKNPTAFYLCASSPTSGSMDEQFFGPGTRLTVL.

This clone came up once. The CDR3 region has the DNA TGTGCCAGCAGCGACAACAATGAGCAGTTCTTC. It yields the protein CASSDNNEQFF. The chain combines TRBV9 with TRBJ2-1; D gene unclear. CDR3 length: 11 residues. Trimming took off 3 bases at V and 5 bases at J, with 3 bases between the two ends. Germline V CDR1 and CDR2: SGDLS, YYNGEE. Combining the CDR3 with reference TRBV9 and TRBJ2-1 gives the whole variable domain DSGVTQTPKHLITATGQRVTLRCSPRSGDLSVYWYQQSLDQGLQFLIQYYNGEERAKGNILERFSAQQFPDLHSELNLSSLELGDSALYFCASSDNNEQFFGPGTRLTVL.

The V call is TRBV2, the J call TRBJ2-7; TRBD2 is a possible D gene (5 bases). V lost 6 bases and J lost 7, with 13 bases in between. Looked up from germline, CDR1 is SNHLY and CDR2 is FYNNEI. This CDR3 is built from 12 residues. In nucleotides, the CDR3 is TGTGCCAGCAGCCCAAACCCGGGGGAGCAGTACTTC. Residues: CASSPNPGEQYF.

CDR3 amino acids: CATSDGQGAGYGYTF. As DNA, the CDR3 is TGTGCCACCAGTGACGGACAGGGGGCTGGCTATGGCTACACCTTC. The chain couples TRBV24-1 to TRBJ1-2; 11 bases agree with TRBD1. The V segment lost 4 bases and the J segment 4 bases; nucleotides outside the gene matches: 4. The CDR3 has 15 residues. Germline lookup yields CDR1 KGHDR and CDR2 SFDVKD.

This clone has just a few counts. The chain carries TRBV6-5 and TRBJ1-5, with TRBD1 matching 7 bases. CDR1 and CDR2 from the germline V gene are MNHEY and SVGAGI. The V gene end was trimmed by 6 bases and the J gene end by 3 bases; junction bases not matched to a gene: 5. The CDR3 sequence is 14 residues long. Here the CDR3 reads CASSRGQDNQPQHF. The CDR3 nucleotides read TGTGCCAGCAGCCGTGGACAGGACAATCAGCCCCAGCATTTT.

CDR3 loop: CASRVTGLNTEAFF. CDR3 bases: TGTGCCAGCAGAGTGACAGGCTTGAACACTGAAGCTTTCTTT. The chain couples TRBV6-4 to TRBJ1-1; D is perhaps TRBD1 (6 bases). V dropped 6 bases and J dropped 0 bases, with 11 bases sitting between them. Germline values: CDR1 MRHNA, CDR2 SNTAGT. The length of the CDR3 is 14 residues.

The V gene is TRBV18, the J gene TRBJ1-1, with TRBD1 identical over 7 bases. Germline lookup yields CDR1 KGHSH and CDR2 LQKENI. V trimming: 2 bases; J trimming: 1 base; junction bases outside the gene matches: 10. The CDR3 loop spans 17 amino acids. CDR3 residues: CASSPWRGDRENTEAFF. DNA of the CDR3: TGTGCCAGCTCACCATGGAGGGGCGACAGGGAGAACACTGAAGCTTTCTTT.

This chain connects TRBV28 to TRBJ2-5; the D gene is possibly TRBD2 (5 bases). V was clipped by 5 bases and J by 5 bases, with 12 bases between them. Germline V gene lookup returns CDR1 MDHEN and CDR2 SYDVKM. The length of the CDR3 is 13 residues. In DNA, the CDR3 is TGTGCCAGCAGTATCACTCCGGGGGAGACCCAGTACTTC. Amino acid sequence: CASSITPGETQYF.

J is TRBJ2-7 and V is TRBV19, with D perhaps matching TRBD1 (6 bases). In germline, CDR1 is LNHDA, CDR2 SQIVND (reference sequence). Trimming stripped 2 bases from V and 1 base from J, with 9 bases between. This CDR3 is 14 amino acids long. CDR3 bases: TGTGCCAGTAGTATATCCAGGGGATCCTACGAGCAGTACTTC. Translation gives CASSISRGSYEQYF.

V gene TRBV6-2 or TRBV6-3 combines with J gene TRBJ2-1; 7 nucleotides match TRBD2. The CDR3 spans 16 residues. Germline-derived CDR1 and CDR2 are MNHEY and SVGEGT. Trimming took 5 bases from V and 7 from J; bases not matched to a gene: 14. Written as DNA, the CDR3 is TGTGCCAGCAGTCCCTCGGCGGGAGAAGTTATAAATGAGCAGTTCTTC. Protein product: CASSPSAGEVINEQFF.

The CDR3 coding sequence is TGTGCCAGCAGACCGGGAGGGGTACAAGAGACCCAGTACTTC. Translated, it gives CASRPGGVQETQYF. The chain combines TRBV6-5 with TRBJ2-5; 8 nucleotides line up with TRBD2. CDR3 length: 14 amino acids. Per the germline V gene, CDR1 is MNHEY and CDR2 is SVGAGI. Trimming cost V 6 bases and J 2 bases; bases outside gene matches: 5.

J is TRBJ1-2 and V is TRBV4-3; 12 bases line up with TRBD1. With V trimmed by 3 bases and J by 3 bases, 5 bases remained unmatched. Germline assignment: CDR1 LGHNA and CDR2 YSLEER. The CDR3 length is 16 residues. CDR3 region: CASSQGQGAHDYGYTF. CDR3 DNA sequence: TGCGCCAGCAGCCAGGGACAGGGGGCGCATGACTATGGCTACACCTTC.

Here the CDR3 DNA reads TGTGCCAGCTCACCTGGGACAGGGGTCCCATTTACGTACGAGCAGTACTTC. This encodes CASSPGTGVPFTYEQYF. This sequence joins TRBV18 and TRBJ2-7, with 10 bases fitting TRBD1. J was trimmed by 4 bases and V by 3 bases; bases with no gene match: 12. The CDR3 is 17 residues long. Germline V lookup: CDR1 KGHSH, CDR2 LQKENI.

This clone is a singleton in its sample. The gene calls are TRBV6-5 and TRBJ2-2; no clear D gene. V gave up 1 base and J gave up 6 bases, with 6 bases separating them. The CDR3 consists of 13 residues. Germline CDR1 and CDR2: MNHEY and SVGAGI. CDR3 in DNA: TGTGCCAGCAGTTACTTGGGCCCCGGGGAGCTGTTTTTT. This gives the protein CASSYLGPGELFF.

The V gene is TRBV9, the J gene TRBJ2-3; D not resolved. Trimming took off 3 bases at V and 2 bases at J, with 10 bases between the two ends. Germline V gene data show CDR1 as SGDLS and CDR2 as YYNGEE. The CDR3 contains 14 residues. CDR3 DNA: TGTGCCAGCAGCGCAACATTGAACACAGATACGCAGTATTTT. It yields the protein CASSATLNTDTQYF. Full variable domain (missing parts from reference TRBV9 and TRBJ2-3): DSGVTQTPKHLITATGQRVTLRCSPRSGDLSVYWYQQSLDQGLQFLIQYYNGEERAKGNILERFSAQQFPDLHSELNLSSLELGDSALYFCASSATLNTDTQYFGPGTRLTVL.

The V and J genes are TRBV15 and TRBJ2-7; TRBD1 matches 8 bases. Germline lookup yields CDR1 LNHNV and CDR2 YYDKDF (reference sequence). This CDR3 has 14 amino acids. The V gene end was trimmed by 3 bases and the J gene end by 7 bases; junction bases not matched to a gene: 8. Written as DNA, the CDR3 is TGTGCCACCAGCAGGGCCGGGACAGGAGGAGAGCAGTACTTC. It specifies CATSRAGTGGEQYF. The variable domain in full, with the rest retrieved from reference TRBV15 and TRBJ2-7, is DAMVIQNPRYQVTQFGKPVTLSCSQTLNHNVMYWYQQKSSQAPKLLFHYYDKDFNNEADTPDNFQSRRPNTSFCFLDIRSPGLGDTAMYLCATSRAGTGGEQYFGPGTRLTVT.

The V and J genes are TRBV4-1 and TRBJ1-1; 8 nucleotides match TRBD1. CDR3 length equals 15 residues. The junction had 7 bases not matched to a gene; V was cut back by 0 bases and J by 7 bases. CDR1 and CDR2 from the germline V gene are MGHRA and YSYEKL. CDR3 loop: CASSQDLTGALEAFF. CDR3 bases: TGCGCCAGCAGCCAAGATTTGACAGGGGCACTTGAAGCTTTCTTT.

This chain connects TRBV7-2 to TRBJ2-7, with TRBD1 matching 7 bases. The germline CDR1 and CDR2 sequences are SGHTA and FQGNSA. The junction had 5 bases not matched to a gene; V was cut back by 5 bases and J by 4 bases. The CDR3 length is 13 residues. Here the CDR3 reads CASSGRDSYEQYF. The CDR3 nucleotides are TGTGCCAGCAGCGGCCGGGACAGTTACGAGCAGTACTTC.

The CDR3 DNA reads as TGCGCCAGCATGTCAGGTGCGAGGGACAACGAGCAGTACTTC. Amino acid sequence: CASMSGARDNEQYF. The chain uses TRBV5-1 and TRBJ2-7; D may be TRBD1 (6 bases). This CDR3 has 14 amino acids. Germline V gene data show CDR1 as SGHRS and CDR2 as YFSETQ. V lost 6 bases to trimming and J lost 5 bases, with 18 bases between them.

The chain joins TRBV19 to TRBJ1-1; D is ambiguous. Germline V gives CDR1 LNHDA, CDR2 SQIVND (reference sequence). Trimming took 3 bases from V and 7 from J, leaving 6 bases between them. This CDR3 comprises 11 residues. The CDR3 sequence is CASSIQYEAFF. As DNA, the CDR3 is TGTGCCAGTAGTATCCAGTATGAAGCTTTCTTT. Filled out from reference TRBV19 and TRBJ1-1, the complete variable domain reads DGGITQSPKYLFRKEGQNVTLSCEQNLNHDAMYWYRQDPGQGLRLIYYSQIVNDFQKGDIAEGYSVSREKKESFPLTVTSAQKNPTAFYLCASSIQYEAFFGQGTRLTVV.

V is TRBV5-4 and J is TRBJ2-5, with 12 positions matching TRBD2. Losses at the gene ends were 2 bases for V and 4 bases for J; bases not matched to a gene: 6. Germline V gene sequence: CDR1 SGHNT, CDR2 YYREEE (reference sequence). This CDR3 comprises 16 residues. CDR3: CASSFGPSGRGETQYF. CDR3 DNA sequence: TGTGCCAGCAGCTTCGGGCCTAGCGGGAGGGGAGAGACCCAGTACTTC. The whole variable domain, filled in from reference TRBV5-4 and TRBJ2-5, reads ETGVTQSPTHLIKTRGQQVTLRCSSQSGHNTVSWYQQALGQGPQFIFQYYREEENGRGNFPPRFSGLQFPNYSSELNVNALELDDSALYLCASSFGPSGRGETQYFGPGTRLLVL.

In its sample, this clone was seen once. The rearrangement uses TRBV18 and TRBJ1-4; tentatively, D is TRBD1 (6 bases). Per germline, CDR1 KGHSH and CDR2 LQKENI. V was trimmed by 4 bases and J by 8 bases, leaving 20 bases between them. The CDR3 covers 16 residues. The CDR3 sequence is CASSLYPPGQGEKLFF. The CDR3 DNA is TGTGCCAGCTCACTCTATCCTCCGGGCCAGGGGGAAAAACTGTTTTTT.